This T cell receptor (beta chain) was sequenced for a study of cytomegalovirus exposure and HLA in healthy donors (dated by TCRdb to 2016 to 2017). Background on the whole study: In an earlier analysis of under 750 of the donors, about 270 Gb of sequence data and roughly 100 million unique TCR beta sequences from about 180 million T cells were reported. About 280 gigabases of sequencing data and 70 million to 95 million unique TCR sequences made up an early release that covered 640 HLA-typed donors. Among the approximately 400 genotyped donors, roughly 80% belonged to the genetic ancestry cluster associated with self-reported Caucasian donors. The study aimed to test whether cataloging public T cell receptors could reveal signatures of past pathogen exposure. Using immunosequencing, the study profiled T cell repertoires from about 620 subjects and related those repertoires to cytomegalovirus serostatus. Besides the first cohort of 500 to 700 subjects, a separate validation cohort made up of 120 different subjects was used. To predict cytomegalovirus infection status, the study brought together high-throughput TCR immunosequencing, statistical association of individual TCRs with disease status, and machine learning. In a later analysis, previously published TCR beta repertoires from about 640 donors were re-analyzed and high-resolution HLA genotyping was added so that TCR occurrence patterns could be studied. In the later analysis, no new phenotypic data were used to find candidate immune exposures; instead, reliance was placed on TCR beta sequences and their occurrence across donors. To decide whether each TCR beta V gene segment behaved as functional or pseudogenic, an earlier analysis of some 580 of the donors relied on high-throughput TCR beta sequencing. Alongside the repertoire data, information on donor age, sex, ethnicity and CMV serostatus was compiled. In a later genetic analysis, genome-wide SNP genotypes for about three fifths of the 666 donors were used, and that subset was treated as a discovery cohort. All discovery cohort repertoires had been generated using a single sequencing platform. HLA typing covered class I and class II loci at four-digit resolution. The number of typed donors differed by locus: about 629-630 for A, B, C, DRB1 and DQB1; about 520 for DQA1; around 580 for DPA1; and roughly 490 for DPB1. Roughly five DR-DQ haplotypes were handled as single units for association and clustering, since linkage in the cohort was strong. Among some 400 genotyped donors of the cohort, an average of about 220,000 unique TCR beta nucleotide sequences was sequenced per donor, of which 15% to 20% were non-productive. Study-wide findings and limitations: The study gave a list of 150 to 200 TCR beta chains associated with cytomegalovirus. A later analysis reported that several top co-occurrence clusters appeared linked to parvovirus B19, influenza, CMV and Epstein-Barr virus. This cohort had only TCR beta chains sequenced, and the lack of alpha or paired-chain data limited which features could be detected. A later analysis found that HLA-associated TCR beta chains were more clonally expanded and had lower generation probabilities than equally common non-associated chains. Because some donors lacked HLA typing at each locus, the association tests relied only on the typed subset. It was suggested by the authors that the approach could potentially be generalized to other disease states and immunological phenotypes. In vitro tests confirmed that a few of the cytomegalovirus-associated TCR beta chains recognize cytomegalovirus antigens. In a later analysis, the rate of TCR association differed among HLA loci, with DRB1 alleles having the most associated TCRs and HLA-C alleles having the fewest. A cluster of highly shared sequence variants was judged likely to be a technical artifact of the sequencing pipeline. Cytomegalovirus status was reported to be diagnosed by the classifier with high specificity and sensitivity in both the original and validation cohorts. An association between a missense DCLRE1C variant and V-gene and J-gene trimming of TCR beta chains was found in a later genetic analysis and replicated in an independent cohort. For the cohort, immune exposure information was limited to CMV serostatus. At a false discovery rate of 0.05, a later analysis linked 16,951 TCR beta sequences to specific HLA alleles. A later analysis found that most CMV-associated TCR beta chains appeared HLA-restricted, with HLA associations seemingly driven largely by CMV exposure. Correlated functional status among segregating V segments might be attributable to linkage disequilibrium, but an unknown experimental factor could not be ruled out. Approximately 18 rarely observed V segments, including chromosome 9 orphons, were excluded from the earlier analysis of a few hundred of the donors because counts were too low. In an earlier analysis of about 540 of the donors, most TCR beta V segments were observed in productive rearrangements about 87% or about 30% of the time, broadly matching IMGT annotations. A further reported finding was that TCR beta sequences accurately predicted the HLA-A and HLA-B alleles for most subjects in the first cohort. The presence/absence analyses assumed that sequencing depth was roughly uniform across donors, and that assumption may not be true. The 87-base-pair reads could not distinguish some IMGT-functional V segments, including TRBV6-2 and TRBV6-3, so those segments were excluded. Assigning TCR associations to individual alleles was difficult when HLA alleles, especially DR and DQ, strongly co-occurred. A later genetic analysis reported fewer N-insertions in productive TCRs among donors in an Asian-associated ancestry cluster than the roughly 700-donor mean. Most TCR sequences were observed very rarely across donors, whereas some public TCRs were present in many individuals.

Notes on this clone: The antigen it binds to is not known. No quality values exist for individual bases; no much larger clone is one base distant.

Library method: the immunoSEQ multiplex PCR assay. For the multiplex PCR, a mixture combining 60 forward primers for TCR Vbeta segments and 13 reverse primers for TCR Jbeta segments was used. The CDR3 region of rearranged TCR beta genes was amplified from genomic DNA with a multiplex PCR assay. Amplified TCR beta libraries were sequenced as 87-base-pair reads on the Illumina HiSeq System. Per the original workflow: Across the roughly 640 repertoires, a later analysis counted around 80 million unique TCR beta chains, 9.5 million to 12 million of which were shared by at least two donors. Raw reads were error-corrected and collapsed into unique sequences by a nearest-neighbor algorithm in which closely related sequences were merged to remove PCR and sequencing errors. To assign V, D and J gene segments, CDR3 sequences were aligned to IMGT reference sequences. For a sequence to be retained, a match of at least six nucleotides to both a V gene segment and a J gene segment was required. Rearrangements were called productive when the CDR3 lacked stop codons and stayed in frame with V and J; all others were non-productive. Following IMGT convention, CDR3 was defined as the stretch from the second conserved V-encoded cysteine to the conserved J-encoded phenylalanine. Sequences without an unambiguous match to a single V gene segment were excluded from the earlier analysis of about 630 of the donors. An earlier analysis of several hundred of the donors classified V segments as functional when productive rearrangements were above 56.7% and as segregating when the standard deviation between donors was above 5%. A statistical classification framework was developed to diagnose cytomegalovirus status using the catalog of TCR beta chain sequences. V and J gene assignment, in a later analysis, came from comparing TCR nucleotide sequences with IMGT/GENE-DB human TR gene sequences. In a later analysis, CDR3 sequences and most-parsimonious VDJ recombination scenarios were assigned using the TCRdist pipeline. In a later analysis, every TCR beta chain was defined by the combination of its CDR3 amino acid sequence and its V-gene family, and reads without a unique V-gene family were dropped. As a way to deal with suspected cross-contamination and a sequencing artifact, a later analysis dropped hundreds of nucleotide sequences that were highly shared and had low generation probability. For each public chain, a later analysis derived a clonal expansion index from normalized ranks of inferred template counts within each repertoire. In a later analysis, generation probabilities were computed using a VDJ recombination model fitted to out-of-frame rearrangements, and the results were checked against IGoR. In a later analysis, hypergeometric tests were used to score TCR-TCR, TCR-HLA and TCR-CMV co-occurrence, with a repertoire-size bias correction applied to TCR pairs. False discovery rates were estimated in a later analysis by permuting HLA or CMV assignments 20 times. In a later analysis, co-occurring TCRs were grouped using DBSCAN, and TCRdist sequence similarity was added for clustering within HLA-allele-positive subsets. Repertoires with fewer than 30,000 or more than 120,000 public chains, plus five repertoires with anomalous nucleotide sharing, were excluded from co-occurrence clustering. TCRdb re-hosts the immuneACCESS table, in-frame sequences only. Its copies lack some clones; in the studies checked, an unresolved V gene accounts for under half of them, and the cause for the rest is not known. For V, J and clone size, that table is used; D and trimming come from the DNA. The sample table records some 160,000 clones; 81% of these occur just once. 1% to 1.5% of the sample lies in the top ten.

The cohort was made up of about 670 healthy bone marrow donors. All cohort members were sampled while nominally healthy, although unrecorded immune exposures were likely present. The donor tested CMV seropositive, placing the donor among the approximately 290 seropositive members of the cohort. Every donor gave a peripheral blood sample, and the peripheral blood mononuclear cells from that sample were used for TCR beta sequencing. The Qiagen DNeasy Blood Extraction Kit was used to extract genomic DNA from the blood cell samples. The CDR3 runs 14 amino acids, cysteine and phenylalanine included. Just CDR3 DNA is preserved here, 42 bases in frame from base 1. CDR1 and CDR2 were assigned from the germline V gene as SGHRS and YFSETQ. V is pruned by 3 bases and J by 4 bases, leaving 2 bases of the junction without a gene match.

The sample was PBMCs. Recombination joined TRBV5-1 with TRBJ2-5, and 11 bases in between align with TRBD2. The TCR comes from a man aged 50-59 years in good health and CMV-seropositive. The bases read TGCGCCAGCAGCTCGACTAGCGGGGTAGAGACCCAGTACTTC. Its product reads: CASSSTSGVETQYF.